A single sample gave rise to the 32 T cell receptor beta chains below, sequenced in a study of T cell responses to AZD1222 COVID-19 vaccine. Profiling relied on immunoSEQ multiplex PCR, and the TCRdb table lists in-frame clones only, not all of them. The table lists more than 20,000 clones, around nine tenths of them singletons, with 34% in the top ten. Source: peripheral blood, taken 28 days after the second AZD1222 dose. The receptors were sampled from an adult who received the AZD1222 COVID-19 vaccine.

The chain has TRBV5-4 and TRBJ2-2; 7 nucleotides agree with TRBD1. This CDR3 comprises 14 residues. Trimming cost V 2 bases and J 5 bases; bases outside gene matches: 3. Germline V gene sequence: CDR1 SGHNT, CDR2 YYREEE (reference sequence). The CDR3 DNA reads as TGTGCCAGCAGCTTCGACAGGGAAACCGGGGAGCTGTTTTTT. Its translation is CASSFDRETGELFF.

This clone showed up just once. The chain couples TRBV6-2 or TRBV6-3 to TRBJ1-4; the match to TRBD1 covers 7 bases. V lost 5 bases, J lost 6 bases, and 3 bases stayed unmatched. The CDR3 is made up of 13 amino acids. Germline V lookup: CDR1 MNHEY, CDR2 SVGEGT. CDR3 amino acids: CASSPGTDEKLFF. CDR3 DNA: TGTGCCAGCAGTCCCGGGACAGATGAAAAACTGTTTTTT.

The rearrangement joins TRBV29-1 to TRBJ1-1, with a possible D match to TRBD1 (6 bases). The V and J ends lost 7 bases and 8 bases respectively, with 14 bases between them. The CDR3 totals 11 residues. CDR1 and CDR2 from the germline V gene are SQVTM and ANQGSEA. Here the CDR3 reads CSGTDRKEAFF. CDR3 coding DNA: TGCAGCGGAACCGACAGGAAAGAAGCTTTCTTT.

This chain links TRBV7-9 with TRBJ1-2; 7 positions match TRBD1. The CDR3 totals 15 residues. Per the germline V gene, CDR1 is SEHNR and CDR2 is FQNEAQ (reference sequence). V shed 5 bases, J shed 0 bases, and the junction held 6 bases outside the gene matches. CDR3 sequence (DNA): TGTGCCAGCAGCCGTGGGACAGCCACTAACTATGGCTACACCTTC. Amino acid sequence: CASSRGTATNYGYTF. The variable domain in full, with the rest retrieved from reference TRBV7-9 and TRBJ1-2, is DTGVSQNPRHKITKRGQNVTFRCDPISEHNRLYWYRQTLGQGPEFLTYFQNEAQLEKSRLLSDRFSAERPKGSFSTLEIQRTEQGDSAMYLCASSRGTATNYGYTFGSGTRLTVV.

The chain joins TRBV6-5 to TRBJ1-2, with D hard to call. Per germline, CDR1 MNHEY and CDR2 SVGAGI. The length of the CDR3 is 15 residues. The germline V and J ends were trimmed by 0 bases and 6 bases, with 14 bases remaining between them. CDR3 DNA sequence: TGTGCCAGCAGTTACTCGGTCCGGGGTGAGGATGGCTACACCTTC. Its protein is CASSYSVRGEDGYTF.

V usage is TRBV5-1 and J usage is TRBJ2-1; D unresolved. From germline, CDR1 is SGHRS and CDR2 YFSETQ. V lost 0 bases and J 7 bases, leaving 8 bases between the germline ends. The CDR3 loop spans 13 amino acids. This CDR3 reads CASSLASRNEQFF. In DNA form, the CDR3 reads TGCGCCAGCAGCTTGGCCAGTCGGAATGAGCAGTTCTTC. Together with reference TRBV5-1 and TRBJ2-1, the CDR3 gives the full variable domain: KAGVTQTPRYLIKTRGQQVTLSCSPISGHRSVSWYQQTPGQGLQFLFEYFSETQRNKGNFPGRFSGRQFSNSRSEMNVSTLELGDSALYLCASSLASRNEQFFGPGTRLTVL.

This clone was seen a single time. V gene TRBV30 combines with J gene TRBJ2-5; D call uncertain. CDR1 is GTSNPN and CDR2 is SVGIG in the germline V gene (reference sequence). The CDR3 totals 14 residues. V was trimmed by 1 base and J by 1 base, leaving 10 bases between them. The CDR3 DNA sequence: TGTGCCTGGAGTGCCCGGCAGCCCCAAGAGACCCAGTACTTC. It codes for CAWSARQPQETQYF.

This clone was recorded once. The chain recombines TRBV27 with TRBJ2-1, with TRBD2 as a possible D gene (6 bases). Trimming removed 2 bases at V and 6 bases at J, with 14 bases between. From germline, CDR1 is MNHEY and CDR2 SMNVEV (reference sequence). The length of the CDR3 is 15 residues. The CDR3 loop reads CASSLVAGIGNEQFF. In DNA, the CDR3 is TGTGCCAGCAGTTTAGTGGCGGGAATCGGCAATGAGCAGTTCTTC.

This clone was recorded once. The chain's CDR3 is CASSPTPGPNTGELFF. The CDR3 coding sequence is TGTGCCAGCAGTCCAACCCCGGGACCGAACACCGGGGAGCTGTTTTTT. The chain recombines TRBV2 with TRBJ2-2; perhaps D is TRBD1 or TRBD2 (5 bases each). This CDR3 is built from 16 residues. V lost 5 bases, J lost 0 bases, and 13 bases lay in between. CDR1 is SNHLY, CDR2 FYNNEI, per germline.

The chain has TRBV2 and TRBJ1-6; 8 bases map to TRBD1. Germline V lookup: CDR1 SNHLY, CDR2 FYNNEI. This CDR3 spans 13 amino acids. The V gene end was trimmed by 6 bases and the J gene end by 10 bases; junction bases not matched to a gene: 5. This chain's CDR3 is CASSGTGRSPLHF. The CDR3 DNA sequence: TGTGCCAGCAGCGGGACAGGCCGATCACCCCTCCACTTT.

DNA for the CDR3: TGTGCCAGCAGTTTCCAGGGGGGGACGAATGAAAAACTGTTTTTT. The encoded protein is CASSFQGGTNEKLFF. This chain links TRBV28 with TRBJ1-4; 7 positions agree with TRBD1. Germline V gives CDR1 MDHEN, CDR2 SYDVKM. The CDR3 spans 15 residues. The V gene end was trimmed by 3 bases and the J gene end by 5 bases; junction bases not matched to a gene: 6.

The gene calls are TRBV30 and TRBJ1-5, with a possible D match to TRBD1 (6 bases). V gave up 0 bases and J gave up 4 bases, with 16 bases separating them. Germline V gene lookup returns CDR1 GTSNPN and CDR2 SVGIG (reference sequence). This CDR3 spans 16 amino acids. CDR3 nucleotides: TGTGCCTGGAGTGTAAGGGGGGTGTTGGGGAATCAGCCCCAGCATTTT. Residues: CAWSVRGVLGNQPQHF.

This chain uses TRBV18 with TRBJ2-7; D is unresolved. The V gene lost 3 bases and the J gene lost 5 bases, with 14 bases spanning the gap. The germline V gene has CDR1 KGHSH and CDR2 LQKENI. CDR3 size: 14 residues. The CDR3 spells CASSPRSATDEQYF. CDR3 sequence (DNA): TGTGCCAGCTCACCGAGGTCTGCCACGGACGAGCAGTACTTC. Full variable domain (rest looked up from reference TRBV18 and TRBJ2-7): NAGVMQNPRHLVRRRGQEARLRCSPMKGHSHVYWYRQLPEEGLKFMVYLQKENIIDESGMPKERFSAEFPKEGPSILRIQQVVRGDSAAYFCASSPRSATDEQYFGPGTRLTVT.

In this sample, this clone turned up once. Here the CDR3 reads CASSLGGSEQYF. The CDR3 nucleotides read TGCGCCAGCAGCTTGGGGGGGTCCGAGCAGTACTTC. The V gene is TRBV5-1, the J gene TRBJ2-7; D is tentatively TRBD1 or TRBD2 (5 bases each). In germline, CDR1 is SGHRS, CDR2 YFSETQ. Trimming shortened V by 0 bases and J by 6 bases, and 7 bases separated the two germline ends. The CDR3 spans 12 residues.

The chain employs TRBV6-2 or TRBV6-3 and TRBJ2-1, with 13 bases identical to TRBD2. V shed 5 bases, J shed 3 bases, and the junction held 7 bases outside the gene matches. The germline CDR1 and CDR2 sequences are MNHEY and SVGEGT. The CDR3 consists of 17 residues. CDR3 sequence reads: CASSRTSGSSYYNEQFF. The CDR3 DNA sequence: TGTGCCAGCAGTCGGACTAGCGGGAGTAGCTACTACAATGAGCAGTTCTTC.

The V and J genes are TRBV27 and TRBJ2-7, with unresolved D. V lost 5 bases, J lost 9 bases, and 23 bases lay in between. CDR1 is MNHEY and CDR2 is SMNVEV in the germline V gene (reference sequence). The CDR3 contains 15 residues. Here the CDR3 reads CASSPDPYYIYWQYF. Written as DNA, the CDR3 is TGTGCCAGCAGTCCCGACCCATATTATATCTACTGGCAGTACTTC.

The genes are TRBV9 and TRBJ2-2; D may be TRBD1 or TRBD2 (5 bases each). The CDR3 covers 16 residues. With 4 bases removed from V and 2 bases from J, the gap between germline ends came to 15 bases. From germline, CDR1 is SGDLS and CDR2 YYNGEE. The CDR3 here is CASSLGTGVNTGELFF. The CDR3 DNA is TGTGCCAGCAGCCTCGGGACGGGCGTTAACACCGGGGAGCTGTTTTTT.

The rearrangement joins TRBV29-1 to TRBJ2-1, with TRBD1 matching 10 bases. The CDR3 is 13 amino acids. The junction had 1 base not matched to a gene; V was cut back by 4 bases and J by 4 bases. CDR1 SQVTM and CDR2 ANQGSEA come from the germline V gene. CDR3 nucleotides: TGCAGCGTTGGGACAGGGGGTTACAATGAGCAGTTCTTC. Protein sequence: CSVGTGGYNEQFF.

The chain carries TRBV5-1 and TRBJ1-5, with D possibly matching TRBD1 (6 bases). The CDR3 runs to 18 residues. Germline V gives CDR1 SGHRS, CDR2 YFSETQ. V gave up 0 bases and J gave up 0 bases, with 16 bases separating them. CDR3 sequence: CASSLAQGRGYSNQPQHF. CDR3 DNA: TGCGCCAGCAGCTTGGCACAGGGAAGGGGGTATAGCAATCAGCCCCAGCATTTT.

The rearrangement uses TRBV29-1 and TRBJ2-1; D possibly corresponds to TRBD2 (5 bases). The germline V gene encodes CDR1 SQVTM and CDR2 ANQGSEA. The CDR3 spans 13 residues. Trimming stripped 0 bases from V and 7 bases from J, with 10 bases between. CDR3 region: CSVEDTRTNEQFF. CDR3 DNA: TGCAGCGTTGAAGACACTAGAACAAATGAGCAGTTCTTC.

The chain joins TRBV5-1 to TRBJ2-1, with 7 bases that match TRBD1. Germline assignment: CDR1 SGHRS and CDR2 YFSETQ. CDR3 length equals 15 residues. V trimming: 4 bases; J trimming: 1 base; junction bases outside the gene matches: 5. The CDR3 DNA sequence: TGCGCCAGCAGCGTAACAGGGGAATCCTACAATGAGCAGTTCTTC. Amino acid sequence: CASSVTGESYNEQFF.

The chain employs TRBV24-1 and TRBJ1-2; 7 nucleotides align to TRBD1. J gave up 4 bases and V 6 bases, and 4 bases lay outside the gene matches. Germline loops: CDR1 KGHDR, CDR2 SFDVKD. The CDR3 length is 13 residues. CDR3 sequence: CATSLAGGYGYTF. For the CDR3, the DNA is TGTGCCACCAGTCTGGCAGGGGGCTATGGCTACACCTTC.

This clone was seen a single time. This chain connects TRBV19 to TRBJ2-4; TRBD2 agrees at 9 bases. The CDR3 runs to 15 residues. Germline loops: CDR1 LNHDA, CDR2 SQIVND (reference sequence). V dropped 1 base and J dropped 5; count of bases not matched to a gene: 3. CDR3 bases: TGTGCCAGTAGTATAGCGCGGGGGGGCCAAAACATTCAGTACTTC. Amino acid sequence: CASSIARGGQNIQYF.

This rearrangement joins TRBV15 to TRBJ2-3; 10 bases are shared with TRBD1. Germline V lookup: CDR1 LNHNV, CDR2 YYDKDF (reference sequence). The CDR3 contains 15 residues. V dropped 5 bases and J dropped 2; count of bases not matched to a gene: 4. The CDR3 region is CATSPDRGHTDTQYF. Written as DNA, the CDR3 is TGTGCCACCAGCCCAGACAGGGGGCACACAGATACGCAGTATTTT.

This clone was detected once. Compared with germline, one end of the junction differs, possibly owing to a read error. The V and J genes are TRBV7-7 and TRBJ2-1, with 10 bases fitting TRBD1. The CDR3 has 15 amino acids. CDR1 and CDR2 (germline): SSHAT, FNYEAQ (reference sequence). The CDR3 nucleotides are TGTGCTAGCAGCCCCCGGGACAGGGGCTACAATGAGCAGTTCTTC. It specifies CASSPRDRGYNEQFF.

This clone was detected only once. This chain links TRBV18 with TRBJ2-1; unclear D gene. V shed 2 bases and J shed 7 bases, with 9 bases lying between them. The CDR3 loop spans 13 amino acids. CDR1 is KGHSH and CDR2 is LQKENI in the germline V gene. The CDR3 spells CASSPFRANEQFF. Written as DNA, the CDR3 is TGTGCCAGCTCACCATTCCGGGCTAATGAGCAGTTCTTC.

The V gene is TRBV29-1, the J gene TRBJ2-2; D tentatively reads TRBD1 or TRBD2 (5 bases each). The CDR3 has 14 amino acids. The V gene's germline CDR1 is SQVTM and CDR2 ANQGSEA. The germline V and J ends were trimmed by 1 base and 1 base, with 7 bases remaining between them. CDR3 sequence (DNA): TGCAGCGTTGAAGGGGGGAAGAACACCGGGGAGCTGTTTTTT. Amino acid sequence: CSVEGGKNTGELFF.

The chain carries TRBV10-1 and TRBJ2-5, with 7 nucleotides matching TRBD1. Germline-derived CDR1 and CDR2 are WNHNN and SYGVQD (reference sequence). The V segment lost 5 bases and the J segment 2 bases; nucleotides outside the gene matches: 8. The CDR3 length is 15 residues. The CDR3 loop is CASSSSGRGQETQYF. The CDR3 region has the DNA TGCGCCAGCAGTTCCTCAGGCAGGGGGCAAGAGACCCAGTACTTC.

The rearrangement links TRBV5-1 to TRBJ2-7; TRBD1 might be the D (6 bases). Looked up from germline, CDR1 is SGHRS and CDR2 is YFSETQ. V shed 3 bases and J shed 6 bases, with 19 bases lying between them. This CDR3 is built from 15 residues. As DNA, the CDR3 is TGCGCCAGCAGCTCTATGATGGGGGCCGGCATCGAGCAGTACTTC. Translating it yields CASSSMMGAGIEQYF.

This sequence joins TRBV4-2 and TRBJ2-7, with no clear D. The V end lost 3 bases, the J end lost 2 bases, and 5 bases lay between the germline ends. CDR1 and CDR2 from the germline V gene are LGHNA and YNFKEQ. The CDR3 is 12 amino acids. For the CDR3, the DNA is TGTGCCAGCAGCCAGGGTCCCTACGAGCAGTACTTC. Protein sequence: CASSQGPYEQYF.

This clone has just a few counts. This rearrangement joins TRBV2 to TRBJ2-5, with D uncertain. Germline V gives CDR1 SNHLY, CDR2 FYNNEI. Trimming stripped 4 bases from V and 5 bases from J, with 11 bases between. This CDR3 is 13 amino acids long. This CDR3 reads CASSVEYSETQYF. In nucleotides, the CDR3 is TGTGCCAGCAGTGTCGAGTACTCGGAGACCCAGTACTTC.

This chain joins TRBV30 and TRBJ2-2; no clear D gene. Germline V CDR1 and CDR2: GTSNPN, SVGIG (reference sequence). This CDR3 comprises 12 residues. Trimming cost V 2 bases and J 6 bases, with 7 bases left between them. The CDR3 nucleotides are TGTGCCTGGAGTTTCGGTTCCGGGGAGCTGTTTTTT. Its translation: CAWSFGSGELFF.